Below are 9 T cell receptor beta chains sequenced from a single sample in a study of T-cell memory formation after mild COVID-19. TCRdb reprocessed the 5' RACE reads via MiXCR and lists one record per CDR3 protein. The top ten hold about 22% of the sample, which has a few hundred thousand distinct CDR3 sequences, under 15% seen once. The sample comprised PBMCs or a T cell subset sorted from them (not recorded which). The receptors were gathered from a man between 18 and 29 years old who had mild COVID-19 (a few samples of this study predate the infection). Cell type and time point are not known.

The genes are TRBV7-9 and TRBJ1-1, with D perhaps matching TRBD1 (5 bases). The CDR3 contains 13 residues. Trimming left V 1 base short and J 6 bases short, with 9 bases between. Germline CDR1 reads SEHNR; CDR2 reads FQNEAQ (reference sequence). The CDR3 loop is CASSLEGGAEAFF. CDR3 bases: TGTGCCAGCAGCTTAGAAGGAGGGGCTGAAGCTTTCTTT.

This clonotype occurred a few times. The gene calls are TRBV20-1 and TRBJ2-3; TRBD2 matches 16 bases. Trimming at V came to 5 bases and at J to 3 bases, leaving 5 bases not matched to a gene. This CDR3 has 16 residues. The germline CDR1 and CDR2 sequences are DFQATT and SNEGSKA (reference sequence). The CDR3 region has the DNA TGCAGTGCTGGGACTAGCGGGGGGGCGGGGACAGATACGCAGTATTTT. It codes for CSAGTSGGAGTDTQYF.

This rearrangement joins TRBV11-2 to TRBJ2-2, with TRBD2 as a possible D gene (6 bases). The CDR3 length is 18 residues. Trimming took 0 bases from V and 5 from J, leaving 19 bases between them. Germline loops: CDR1 SGHAT, CDR2 FQNNGV. CDR3 bases: TGTGCCAGCAGCTTAGATCTGGCGGGGTCAGGTGGGACCGGGGAGCTGTTTTTT. It is translated as CASSLDLAGSGGTGELFF.

This clonotype appeared many times. The chain links TRBV4-3 to TRBJ2-5, with D possibly TRBD2 on 5 matching bases. Trimming left V 2 bases short and J 2 bases short, with 18 bases between. Germline V lookup: CDR1 LGHNA, CDR2 YSLEER. The CDR3 runs 17 residues. Written as DNA, the CDR3 is TGCGCCAGCAGCCAAAAAGCGGCGCCGGCGGGTCAAGAGACCCAGTACTTC. Encoded protein: CASSQKAAPAGQETQYF.

The table lists this clonotype with a few counts. The genes are TRBV4-1 and TRBJ2-1, with TRBD2 identical over 7 bases. The V gene end was trimmed by 3 bases and the J gene end by 5 bases; junction bases not matched to a gene: 13. There are 17 residues in the CDR3. The germline CDR1 and CDR2 sequences are MGHRA and YSYEKL. The CDR3: CASSHLLLGEGNNEQFF. The CDR3 nucleotides read TGCGCCAGCAGCCACCTACTCCTGGGGGAGGGGAACAATGAGCAGTTCTTC.

This clonotype was counted ten times or more. The rearrangement joins TRBV7-9 to TRBJ2-1; D is tentatively TRBD1 or TRBD2 (6 bases each). V lost 8 bases and J 2 bases, leaving 13 bases between the germline ends. This CDR3 comprises 14 residues. CDR1 and CDR2 from the germline V gene are SEHNR and FQNEAQ (reference sequence). The CDR3 is CASWDGGPYNEQFF. Here the CDR3 DNA reads TGTGCCAGCTGGGACGGGGGCCCCTACAATGAGCAGTTCTTC.

The J gene is TRBJ2-6, the V gene TRBV18, with D possibly matching TRBD1 (5 bases). The germline gives CDR1 KGHSH, CDR2 LQKENI. Trimming stripped 6 bases from V and 2 bases from J, with 11 bases between. The CDR3 length is 15 residues. As DNA, the CDR3 is TGTGCCAGCTCGAGCAGGGTTCCTGGGGCCAACGTCCTGACTTTC. It encodes CASSSRVPGANVLTF.

At least ten counts were recorded for this clonotype. The CDR3 reads CASSPSAWGGYNEQFF. CDR3 bases: TGCGCCAGCAGCCCCTCCGCTTGGGGGGGTTACAATGAGCAGTTCTTC. The chain uses TRBV4-3 and TRBJ2-1; 7 bases align to TRBD2. Germline V lookup: CDR1 LGHNA, CDR2 YSLEER. Unmatched junction bases numbered 10, after V lost 4 bases and J lost 4 bases. There are 16 residues in the CDR3.

This clonotype was counted between two and nine times. The chain employs TRBV15 and TRBJ1-1; D call uncertain. V lost 0 bases and J lost 6, with 8 bases in between. CDR1 and CDR2 from the germline V gene are LNHNV and YYDKDF (reference sequence). The CDR3 totals 13 residues. In nucleotides, the CDR3 is TGTGCCACCAGCAGAGATCTGAAGGCTGAAGCTTTCTTT. Amino acids: CATSRDLKAEAFF.